This paragraph covers one T cell receptor (beta chain) sequence. Its antigen remains unidentified. No much larger clone is present one base from it, and per-base qualities are unavailable. After less than 13 days of culture, CD4+ T cells were isolated with the EasySep CD4+ T cell isolation kit. Participants received two doses of either the BNT162b2 or the mRNA-1273 mRNA SARS-CoV-2 vaccine. Negative nucleocapsid antibody results before and after vaccination confirmed that the healthy vaccine recipients had no prior SARS-CoV-2 infection. On days 3 and 7, half of the culture medium was replaced with fresh IL-2-containing medium. Unless noted otherwise, every peptide stimulation condition was cultured in triplicate wells. Using Ficoll-Paque Plus gradient centrifugation, PBMC were separated from whole blood and then either used fresh or cryopreserved at -140C. The QIAamp micro DNA kit was used to extract genomic DNA from the cultured CD4+ T cells.

The CDR3 covers 14 residues, taking in both the cysteine and the phenylalanine. CDR3 DNA is the only sequence kept; it has 42 bases, read in frame from the first base. According to the germline V gene, CDR1 reads SGHNT and CDR2 reads YENEEA. Relative to germline, V is missing 5 bases and J is missing 2 bases, with 2 bases of the junction outside any gene match. This sample is part of a study of vaccination effects on CD4 cells after COVID-19 (dated by TCRdb to 2022 to 2024). With respect to the entire study: In the ViraFEST assay, PBMC were stimulated with viral peptide pools, and antigen-specific CD4+ T cell clonotypes were then identified by expansion using TCR sequencing. Cultures from other donors in the study were sequenced with the Oncomine TCR Beta short-read assay on an Illumina iSeq 100. Each well held two million PBMC cultured in IMDM containing approximately 5% human AB serum, around 9.3 IU/ml IL-2 and gentamicin, along with around 9.1 ug/ml peptides. The full study included 10 to 11 COVID-19 convalescent patients and a handful of SARS-CoV-2-naive healthy vaccine recipients. Post-vaccine samples across the study were collected a median of 72 days after the second dose, with a range of 14 to 241. The study compared SARS-CoV-2 spike-specific CD4+ TCR repertoires before and after mRNA vaccination in COVID-19 convalescent patients and infection-naive vaccine recipients. Study-level results and caveats: Clones induced by infection and clones induced by vaccination both contracted markedly at late timepoints after vaccination, which fits with T cell responses waning over time. The study was limited by a small number of convalescent patients, and early post-infection timepoints were lacking. In healthy vaccine recipients, vaccine-induced clones were almost all SARS-CoV-2 mono-reactive, with only 1 of 255 being cross-reactive with common cold coronaviruses.

The library was generated by the immunoSEQ multiplex PCR assay. DNA from the cultured, isolated CD4+ T cells was subjected to TCR beta CDR3 sequencing. The paper's data handling went like this. Non-productive TCR sequences were removed, reads were trimmed to the CDR3 region, and CDR3s of at least 7 amino acids were retained. The MANAFEST web app was used to identify antigen-specific clonotypes by comparing expansion in peptide wells with expansion in reference cultures. To be called positive, a clone needed expansion at FDR<0.05 compared with the reference and with all other wells, an odds ratio greater than 5, and a frequency greater than 0.1% in two replicate wells. A clonotype was called cross-reactive if it was significantly expanded both in SARS-CoV-2 spike wells and in at least one common cold coronavirus spike condition. Using the stringdist R package, CDR3 similarity was measured by Levenshtein distance, and unrooted trees were constructed with ape in R 3.6.1. Not all clones reach the TCRdb copy of this immuneACCESS table, which keeps in-frame sequences only. Checked studies attribute under half of the gap to unresolved V genes and leave the rest unexplained. V and J calls and clone size are copied from that table; D and trimming were computed from the DNA. Present in this sample are over 9,000 clones, about 76% of which were seen just once. 10% to 13% of the sample goes to the ten largest clones.

The TCR sequence derives from a human donor who received a COVID-19 vaccine. The chain links TRBV11-3 with TRBJ2-7; 11 of the junction bases match TRBD1. Here the sequenced sample was CD4+ T cells from PBMCs cultured without peptide, taken after COVID-19 vaccination. At the DNA level, the sequence is TGTGCCAGCAGCCCGGACAGGGGGCCCTACGAGCAGTACTTC. This sequence encodes CASSPDRGPYEQYF.